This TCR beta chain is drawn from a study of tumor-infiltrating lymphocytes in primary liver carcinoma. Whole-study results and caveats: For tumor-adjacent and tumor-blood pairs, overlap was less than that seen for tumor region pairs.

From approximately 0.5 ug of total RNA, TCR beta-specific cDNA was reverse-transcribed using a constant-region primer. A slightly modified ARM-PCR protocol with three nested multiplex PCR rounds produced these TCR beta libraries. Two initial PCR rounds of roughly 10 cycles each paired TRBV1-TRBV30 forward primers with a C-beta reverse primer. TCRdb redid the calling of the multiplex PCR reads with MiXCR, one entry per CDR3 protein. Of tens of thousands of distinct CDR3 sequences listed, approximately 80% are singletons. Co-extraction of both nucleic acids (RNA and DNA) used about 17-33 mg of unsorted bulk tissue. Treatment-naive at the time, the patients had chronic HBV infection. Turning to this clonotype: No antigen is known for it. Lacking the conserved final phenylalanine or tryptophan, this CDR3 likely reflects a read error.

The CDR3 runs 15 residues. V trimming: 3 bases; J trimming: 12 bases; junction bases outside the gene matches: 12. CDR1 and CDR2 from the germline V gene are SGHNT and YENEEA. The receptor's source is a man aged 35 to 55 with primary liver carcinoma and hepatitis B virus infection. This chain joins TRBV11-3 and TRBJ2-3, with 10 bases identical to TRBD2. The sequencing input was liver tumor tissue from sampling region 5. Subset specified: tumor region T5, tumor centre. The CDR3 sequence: CASSFSGRRTGTQYL. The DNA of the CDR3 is TGTGCCAGCAGCTTTAGCGGGAGGCGGACAGGTACCCAGTATCTT.